The text below deals with one T cell receptor beta chain. The antigen remains undetermined. These data belong to a study of shared clonotypes between healthy human individuals. Study-level findings and limits: The generation probabilities recorded for non-shared clonotypes fell below those of clonotypes shared by all four donors.

The protocol was immunoSEQ multiplex PCR, while the TCRdb copy is restricted to in-frame clones and leaves out a portion. This table has 2 million to 2.5 million clones, under 95% appearing once. Material: naive CD4+ T cells from PBMCs. This sample's subset: CD45RA+ positively selected. This clonotype was obtained from a young man in good health. Some clones in this sample may be carry-over from other donors' samples.

Here the CDR3 reads CASSLGVYEQFF. In DNA, the CDR3 is TGTGCCAGCAGTTTAGGGGTCTATGAGCAGTTCTTC. This sequence joins TRBV28 and TRBJ2-1, with unresolved D. CDR3 length equals 12 residues. V was trimmed by 2 bases and J by 8 bases, leaving 7 bases between them. CDR1 and CDR2 from the germline V gene are MDHEN and SYDVKM.